This T cell receptor beta chain is drawn from a study of cytomegalovirus exposure and HLA in healthy donors. Study observations and caveats: In vitro assays verified that three CMV-associated chains recognized CMV antigens specifically. Later on, a genetic analysis was performed. It linked a missense variant in DCLRE1C with V- and J-gene trimming of TCR beta. Roughly uniform sequencing depth across donors was assumed, possibly incorrectly. After further analysis at a later stage, roughly 16,000 TCR beta sequences were associated with HLA alleles at 0.05 false discovery rate.

PCR involved 60 Vbeta and 13 Jbeta primers. Measured with immunoSEQ multiplex PCR; TCRdb has only the in-frame clones, and not every one. The data hold some 140,000 clones, with around 79% observed a single time. CDR1 is SEHNR and CDR2 is FQNEAQ in the germline V gene (reference sequence). This CDR3 is built from 14 residues. V was pared by 4 bases and J by 1 base, with 11 bases between. A single count supports this clone. The antigen is undetermined. The sequenced sample consisted of PBMCs. The chain employs TRBV7-9 and TRBJ2-7; TRBD1 might be the D (6 bases). The origin of this receptor is a man between 18 and 35 years old in good health and CMV-seronegative. The CDR3 coding sequence is TGTGCCAGCAGCTACCCGGACAGATCCTACGAGCAGTACTTC. It codes for CASSYPDRSYEQYF. The full variable domain, in which reference TRBV7-9 and TRBJ2-7 provide the parts outside the CDR3, is DTGVSQNPRHKITKRGQNVTFRCDPISEHNRLYWYRQTLGQGPEFLTYFQNEAQLEKSRLLSDRFSAERPKGSFSTLEIQRTEQGDSAMYLCASSYPDRSYEQYFGPGTRLTVT.